This T cell receptor (beta chain) comes out of a study of beta chain features in type 1 diabetes. The CDR3 sequence is 15 residues long. From germline, CDR1 is SGDLS and CDR2 YYNGEE. What was sequenced were expressed TCRB transcripts, since all of the isolated RNA had been reverse transcribed. Generated by immunoSEQ multiplex PCR, the TCRdb table keeps only in-frame clones and is missing some. The sample shows just under 150,000 clones, more than 9% of them seen only once. The chain uses TRBV9 and TRBJ2-5; 7 positions agree with TRBD1. The J call is in doubt because the DNA end fits TRBJ2-7 better. This sequence was found in a man between 18 and 29 years old in good health. The sequenced sample consisted of naive CD4+ T cells from blood. This CDR3 is CASSVRDRDSYEQYF. Written as DNA, the CDR3 is TGTGCCAGCAGCGTCCGGGACAGAGACTCCTACGAGCAGTACTTC.